These 22 T cell receptor beta chains were sequenced from one sample in a study of blood T cell repertoires in COVID-19. Method: immunoSEQ multiplex PCR; TCRdb's copy keeps in-frame clones and lacks some. The sample contains approximately 310,000 clones, roughly 85% of which appear only once. Source material: PBMCs or T cells enriched from blood (not recorded which). The receptors originated from a woman in her 30s who had been exposed to COVID-19.

This chain uses TRBV2 with TRBJ1-2; 7 bases map to TRBD1. Germline V CDR1 and CDR2: SNHLY, FYNNEI. The CDR3 has 18 residues. After removal of 2 bases from V and 1 base from J, the junction contained 13 bases not matched to a gene. The chain's CDR3 is CASSERPSWDRNNYGYTF. Written as DNA, the CDR3 is TGTGCCAGCAGTGAACGTCCGTCGTGGGACAGAAATAACTATGGCTACACCTTC. Drawing the rest from reference TRBV2 and TRBJ1-2, the complete variable domain is EPEVTQTPSHQVTQMGQEVILRCVPISNHLYFYWYRQILGQKVEFLVSFYNNEISEKSEIFDDQFSVERPDGSNFTLKIRSTKLEDSAMYFCASSERPSWDRNNYGYTFGSGTRLTVV.

This clone occurred once. The chain uses TRBV6-2 or TRBV6-3 and TRBJ2-3; 11 bases agree with TRBD2. Looked up from germline, CDR1 is MNHEY and CDR2 is SVGEGT. The CDR3 runs to 17 residues. V lost 5 bases and J lost 0; bases outside the gene matches: 7. CDR3 amino acids: CASSTPSGGYSTDTQYF. CDR3 DNA sequence: TGTGCCAGCAGTACTCCTAGCGGGGGGTATAGCACAGATACGCAGTATTTT.

The CDR3 sequence is CASRRGSSGTYEQYF. The CDR3 nucleotides read TGTGCCAGCCGACGAGGTAGTAGCGGAACCTACGAGCAGTACTTC. V and J are TRBV7-2 and TRBJ2-7; D perhaps matches TRBD2 (6 bases). The germline gives CDR1 SGHTA, CDR2 FQGNSA. Trimming removed 8 bases at V and 2 bases at J, with 19 bases between. The CDR3 runs to 15 residues.

The rearrangement joins TRBV25-1 to TRBJ1-4; weak D call: TRBD1 (6 bases). The CDR3 runs 14 residues. Trimming left V 8 bases short and J 5 bases short, with 15 bases between. CDR1 is MGHDK and CDR2 is SYGVNS in the germline V gene. The CDR3 bases are TGTGCCAGCGGATCACAGGGCTCAAATGAAAAACTGTTTTTT. Residues: CASGSQGSNEKLFF.

The CDR3 DNA reads as TGTGCCACCAGCACCGAACGGCCGGCGGGCGAGCAGTACTTC. Amino acid sequence: CATSTERPAGEQYF. The chain uses TRBV15 and TRBJ2-7; possible D gene TRBD2, 5 bases. V gave up 4 bases and J gave up 6 bases, with 16 bases separating them. The CDR3 has 14 amino acids. Germline assignment: CDR1 LNHNV and CDR2 YYDKDF (reference sequence).

The V and J genes are TRBV7-9 and TRBJ1-1; the match to TRBD1 covers 8 bases. This CDR3 has 15 amino acids. Germline CDR1 is SEHNR and CDR2 is FQNEAQ (reference sequence). Trimming at V came to 5 bases and at J to 10 bases, leaving 15 bases not matched to a gene. The CDR3 nucleotides are TGTGCCAGCAGCAAGGCCCTTCAGGGGGCGCATGGAGCTTTCTTT. As protein: CASSKALQGAHGAFF.

The rearrangement links TRBV7-9 to TRBJ2-7; 14 bases align to TRBD2. Germline trimming cut 5 bases from V and 7 bases from J; bases unmatched to any gene: 10. Germline CDR1 and CDR2: SEHNR and FQNEAQ (reference sequence). The CDR3 consists of 16 residues. CDR3 bases: TGTGCCAGCAGCCCTGACGGGACTAGCGGGAGAAGTGAGCAGTACTTC. Translated: CASSPDGTSGRSEQYF.

CDR3 coding DNA: TGCGCCAGCAGCTTGGGACAGGTCAACACCGGGGAGCTGTTTTTT. Its protein is CASSLGQVNTGELFF. The chain carries TRBV5-1 and TRBJ2-2, with D possibly matching TRBD1 (6 bases). This CDR3 comprises 15 residues. V lost 0 bases and J 2 bases, leaving 8 bases between the germline ends. Germline loops: CDR1 SGHRS, CDR2 YFSETQ.

This clone was observed a few times. The chain has TRBV5-4 and TRBJ2-3, with 7 bases fitting TRBD2. Unmatched junction bases numbered 5, after V lost 1 base and J lost 6 bases. The CDR3 is made up of 14 amino acids. From germline, CDR1 is SGHNT and CDR2 YYREEE (reference sequence). CDR3: CASSLSTSIDTQYF. The CDR3 DNA is TGTGCCAGCAGCTTGTCGACTAGCATCGATACGCAGTATTTT.

In this sample, this clone turned up once. The chain has TRBV21-1 and TRBJ1-1; TRBD1, the table's D call, was not compared with the DNA. TRBV21-1 is listed as a pseudogene. The CDR3 covers 15 residues. CDR3 sequence: CASRERDMHYTEAFF. CDR3 nucleotide sequence: TGTGCCAGCAGGGAACGGGACATGCACTACACTGAAGCTTTCTTT.

This chain uses TRBV4-2 with TRBJ2-1; possible D gene TRBD1, 6 bases. The length of the CDR3 is 13 residues. Trimming removed 2 bases from V and 7 bases from J, with 9 bases in between. The germline V gene encodes CDR1 LGHNA and CDR2 YNFKEQ. The CDR3 protein is CASSQRGMNEQFF. In nucleotides, the CDR3 is TGTGCCAGCAGCCAAAGGGGGATGAATGAGCAGTTCTTC.

This CDR3 is CASSLAQYRAYGYTF. The CDR3 region has the DNA TGTGCCAGCAGTTTAGCCCAATACAGGGCCTATGGCTACACCTTC. V gene TRBV28 combines with J gene TRBJ1-2, with D perhaps matching TRBD1 (6 bases). V lost 2 bases to trimming and J lost 4 bases, with 14 bases between them. This CDR3 has 15 residues. In germline, CDR1 is MDHEN, CDR2 SYDVKM.

V usage is TRBV5-1 and J usage is TRBJ1-1, with 7 positions matching TRBD1. V dropped 4 bases and J dropped 0; count of bases not matched to a gene: 6. CDR3 length equals 15 residues. The V gene's germline CDR1 is SGHRS and CDR2 YFSETQ. The CDR3 loop reads CASSKNDRVNTEAFF. In nucleotides, the CDR3 is TGCGCCAGCAGCAAAAACGACAGGGTGAACACTGAAGCTTTCTTT.

The rearrangement uses TRBV1 and TRBJ2-7; TRBD2 was called by the table and not checked on the DNA. TRBV1 corresponds to a pseudogene. This CDR3 is built from 13 residues. For the CDR3, the DNA is TGCACCAGCAGCCATATGGGAGGGTACGAGCAGTACTTC. This gives the protein CTSSHMGGYEQYF.

The V call is TRBV6-5, the J call TRBJ1-1; D is undetermined. With 7 bases removed from V and 1 base from J, the gap between germline ends came to 16 bases. This CDR3 is 15 amino acids long. Germline values: CDR1 MNHEY, CDR2 SVGAGI. The CDR3 nucleotides read TGTGCCAGCACTCCCAGTGGGCGGGGGAACACTGAAGCTTTCTTT. This encodes CASTPSGRGNTEAFF.

A single count supports this clone. The gene calls are TRBV11-2 and TRBJ2-7; 7 bases are shared with TRBD1. In germline, CDR1 is SGHAT, CDR2 FQNNGV. This CDR3 spans 14 amino acids. J was trimmed by 3 bases and V by 4 bases; bases with no gene match: 6. Here the CDR3 DNA reads TGTGCCAGCAGCTACCGACAGGGCAACTACGAGCAGTACTTC. It codes for CASSYRQGNYEQYF.

The chain has TRBV28 and TRBJ1-6, with D unresolved. The CDR3 is made up of 13 amino acids. Germline CDR1 reads MDHEN; CDR2 reads SYDVKM. V was clipped by 6 bases and J by 8 bases, with 11 bases between them. This chain's CDR3 is CASRRNWDSPLHF. CDR3 in DNA: TGTGCCAGCAGGCGGAATTGGGATTCACCCCTCCACTTT.

The gene calls are TRBV7-8 and TRBJ1-2; TRBD1 agrees at 9 bases. CDR3 length: 16 amino acids. Trimming cost V 5 bases and J 1 base; bases outside gene matches: 8. Germline V gives CDR1 SGHVS, CDR2 FQNEAQ. The CDR3 protein is CASSGTGPSLNYGYTF. For the CDR3, the DNA is TGTGCCAGCAGCGGGACAGGGCCCTCGCTTAACTATGGCTACACCTTC.

Only one count was recorded for this clone. This chain links TRBV4-1 with TRBJ2-5; maybe TRBD2 (6 bases). Germline CDR1 reads MGHRA; CDR2 reads YSYEKL. Trimming pared 5 bases from V and 2 bases from J, leaving 12 bases between. CDR3 length: 14 amino acids. CDR3: CASSAQTRQETQYF. In DNA form, the CDR3 reads TGCGCCAGCAGCGCGCAGACTAGACAAGAGACCCAGTACTTC.

This clone showed up just a few times. This sequence joins TRBV18 and TRBJ2-2; D uncertain. Per the germline V gene, CDR1 is KGHSH and CDR2 is LQKENI. The CDR3 consists of 15 residues. The ends were cut back, 1 base at V and 1 base at J, with 7 bases in the middle. CDR3 in amino acids: CASSPQPLNTGELFF. In nucleotides, the CDR3 is TGTGCCAGCTCACCACAGCCTCTGAACACCGGGGAGCTGTTTTTT.

J is TRBJ1-2 and V is TRBV5-1; 9 positions agree with TRBD1. The CDR3 is made up of 18 amino acids. The V and J ends lost 0 bases and 10 bases, in that order; junction bases with no gene match: 19. In germline, CDR1 is SGHRS, CDR2 YFSETQ. CDR3 DNA: TGCGCCAGCAGCTTGGCCGTCCCGGGACAGGGTACTTCAGCATTCTACACCTTC. Its translation: CASSLAVPGQGTSAFYTF.

In this sample, this clone turned up once. The chain uses TRBV6-5 and TRBJ1-2; 9 nucleotides match TRBD1. Germline V gene lookup returns CDR1 MNHEY and CDR2 SVGAGI. The CDR3 has 14 residues. The junction had 11 bases not matched to a gene; V was cut back by 4 bases and J by 11 bases. This chain's CDR3 is CASSSDRGFLRYTF. CDR3 in DNA: TGTGCCAGCAGTTCGGACAGGGGCTTTTTGAGGTACACCTTC.